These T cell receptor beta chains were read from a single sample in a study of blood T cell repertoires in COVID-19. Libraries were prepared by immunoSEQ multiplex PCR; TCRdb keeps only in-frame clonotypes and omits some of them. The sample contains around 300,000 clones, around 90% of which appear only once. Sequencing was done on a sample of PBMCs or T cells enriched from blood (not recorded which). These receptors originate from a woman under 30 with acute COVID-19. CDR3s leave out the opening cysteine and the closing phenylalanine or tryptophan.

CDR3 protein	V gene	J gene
AWRSAYEQY	TRBV30	TRBJ2-7
ATSRDINDFSAGQGTFGNEKLF	TRBV15	TRBJ1-4
ASSIDISRGNTEAF	TRBV19	TRBJ1-1
ASSLGLRATDTQY	TRBV6-2/TRBV6-3	TRBJ2-3
ASSGTGRGNTIY	TRBV6-5	TRBJ1-3
ASRPTGLRALH	TRBV28	TRBJ1-6
ASSSRRGQSNEKLF	TRBV9	TRBJ1-4
ASSESGTGYEQY	TRBV10-2	TRBJ2-7
ASSPGSYNEQF	TRBV7-2	TRBJ2-1
ASSYLPGTSTDTQY	TRBV6-2/TRBV6-3	TRBJ2-3
ASSVGQGETQY	TRBV9	TRBJ2-5
ASSQFWTSVHEQY	TRBV3-1/TRBV3-2	TRBJ2-7
SVEEGTSGSGYT	TRBV29-1	TRBJ1-2
ASSLGGVSYEQY	TRBV5-1	TRBJ2-7
ASSFRGTNTEAF	TRBV11-2	TRBJ1-1
ASRPGGRGTDTQY	TRBV19	TRBJ2-3
ASSSSIESRNQPQH	TRBV7-9	TRBJ1-5
ASSGLAKYEQY	TRBV7-9	TRBJ2-7
ATSALGGRGGTAPTYNEQF	TRBV24-1	TRBJ2-1
ASANFLRGKVGYT	TRBV6-6	TRBJ1-2
ASSLPDSNYGYT	TRBV4-1	TRBJ1-2
ASSPRWSGIQETQY	TRBV18	TRBJ2-5
ASFERGHNYGYT	TRBV28	TRBJ1-2
ASSSSGTVSYEQY	TRBV28	TRBJ2-7
ASSMSSATNEKLF	TRBV19	TRBJ1-4
ASSWAQETQY	TRBV5-4	TRBJ2-5
ASSLGQRYSGNTIY	TRBV4-3	TRBJ1-3
ASSPLLSRLAGAIANTGELF	TRBV4-3	TRBJ2-2
ASSPPGTGSAEAF	TRBV18	TRBJ1-1
ATSRAGTSDKETQY	TRBV15	TRBJ2-5
ASRWSAGSPLH	TRBV7-2	TRBJ1-6
ASSRDTGGGQPQH	TRBV4-1	TRBJ1-5
ASRTPGQGAEGYT	TRBV19	TRBJ1-2
ASRARTGENNSPLH	TRBV5-4	TRBJ1-6